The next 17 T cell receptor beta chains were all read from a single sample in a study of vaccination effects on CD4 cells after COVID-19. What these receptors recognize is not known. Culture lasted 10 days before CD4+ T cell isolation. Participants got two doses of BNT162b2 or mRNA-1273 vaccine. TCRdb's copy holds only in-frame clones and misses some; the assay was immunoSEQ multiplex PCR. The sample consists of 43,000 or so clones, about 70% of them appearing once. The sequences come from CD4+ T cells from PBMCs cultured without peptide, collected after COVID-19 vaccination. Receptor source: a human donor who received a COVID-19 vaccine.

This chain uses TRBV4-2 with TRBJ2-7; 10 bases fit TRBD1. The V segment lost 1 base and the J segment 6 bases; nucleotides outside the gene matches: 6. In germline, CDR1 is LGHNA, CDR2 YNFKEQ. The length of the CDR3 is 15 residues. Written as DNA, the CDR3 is TGTGCCAGCAGCCAAGCAGGGAGGACAGGGGGCGAGCAGTACTTC. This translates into CASSQAGRTGGEQYF.

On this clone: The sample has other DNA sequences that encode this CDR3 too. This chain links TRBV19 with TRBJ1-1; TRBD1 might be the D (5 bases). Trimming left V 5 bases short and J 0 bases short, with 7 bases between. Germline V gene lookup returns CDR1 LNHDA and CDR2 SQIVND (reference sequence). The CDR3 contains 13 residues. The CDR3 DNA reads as TGTGCCAGTAGTTCGGGACTGAACACTGAAGCTTTCTTT. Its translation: CASSSGLNTEAFF.

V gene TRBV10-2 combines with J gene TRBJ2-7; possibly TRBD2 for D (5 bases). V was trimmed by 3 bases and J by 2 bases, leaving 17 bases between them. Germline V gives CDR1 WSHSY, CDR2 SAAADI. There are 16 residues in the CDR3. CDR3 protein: CASSEGGWESTYEQYF. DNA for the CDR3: TGCGCCAGCAGTGAAGGAGGTTGGGAGAGTACCTACGAGCAGTACTTC.

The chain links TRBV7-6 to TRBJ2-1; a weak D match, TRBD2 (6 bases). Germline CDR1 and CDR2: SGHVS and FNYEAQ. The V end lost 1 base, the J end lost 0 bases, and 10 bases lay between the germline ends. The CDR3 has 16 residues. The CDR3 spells CASSLGAGNSYNEQFF. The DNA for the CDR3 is TGTGCCAGCAGCTTAGGAGCGGGCAACTCCTACAATGAGCAGTTCTTC.

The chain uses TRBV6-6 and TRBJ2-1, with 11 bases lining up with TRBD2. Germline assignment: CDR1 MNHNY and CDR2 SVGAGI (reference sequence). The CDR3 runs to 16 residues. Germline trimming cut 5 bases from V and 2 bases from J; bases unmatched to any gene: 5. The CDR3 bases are TGTGCCAGCAGTCTGTTACTAGCGGGAGCCTACAATGAGCAGTTCTTC. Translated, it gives CASSLLLAGAYNEQFF.

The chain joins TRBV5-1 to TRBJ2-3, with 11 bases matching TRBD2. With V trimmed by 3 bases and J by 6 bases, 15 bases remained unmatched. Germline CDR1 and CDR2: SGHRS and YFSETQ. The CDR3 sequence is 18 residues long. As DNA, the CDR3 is TGCGCCAGCAGCTCCCTAGGGACTAGCGGAGTTATATGGGATACGCAGTATTTT. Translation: CASSSLGTSGVIWDTQYF.

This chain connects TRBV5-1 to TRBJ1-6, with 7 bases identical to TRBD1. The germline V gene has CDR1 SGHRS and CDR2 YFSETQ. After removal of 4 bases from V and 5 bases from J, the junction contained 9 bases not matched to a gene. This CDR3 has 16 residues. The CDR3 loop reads CASSVKTGLDNSPLHF. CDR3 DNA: TGCGCCAGCAGCGTCAAGACAGGGCTCGATAATTCACCCCTCCACTTT.

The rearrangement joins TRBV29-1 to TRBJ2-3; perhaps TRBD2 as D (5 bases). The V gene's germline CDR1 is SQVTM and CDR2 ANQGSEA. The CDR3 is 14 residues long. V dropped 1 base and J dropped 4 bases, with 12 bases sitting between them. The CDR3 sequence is CSVEVGVNADTQYF. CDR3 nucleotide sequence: TGCAGCGTTGAAGTCGGGGTTAACGCAGATACGCAGTATTTT.

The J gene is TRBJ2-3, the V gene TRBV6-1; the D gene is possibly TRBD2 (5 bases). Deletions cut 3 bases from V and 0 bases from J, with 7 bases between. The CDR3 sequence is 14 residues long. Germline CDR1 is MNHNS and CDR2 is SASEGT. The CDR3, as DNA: TGTGCCAGCAGTGACGGCGGGAGCACAGATACGCAGTATTTT. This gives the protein CASSDGGSTDTQYF.

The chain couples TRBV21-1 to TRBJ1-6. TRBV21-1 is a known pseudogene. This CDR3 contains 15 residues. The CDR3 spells CAGTGDLVIHSPLHF. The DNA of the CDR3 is TGTGCCGGAACGGGGGATCTGGTCATTCATTCACCCCTCCACTTT.

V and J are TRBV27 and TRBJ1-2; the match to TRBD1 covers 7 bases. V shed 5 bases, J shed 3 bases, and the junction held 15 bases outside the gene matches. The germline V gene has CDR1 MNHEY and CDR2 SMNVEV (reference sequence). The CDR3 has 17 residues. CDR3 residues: CASSPRPQGVSHYGYTF. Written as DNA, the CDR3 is TGTGCCAGCAGTCCCCGTCCCCAGGGGGTCTCACACTATGGCTACACCTTC.

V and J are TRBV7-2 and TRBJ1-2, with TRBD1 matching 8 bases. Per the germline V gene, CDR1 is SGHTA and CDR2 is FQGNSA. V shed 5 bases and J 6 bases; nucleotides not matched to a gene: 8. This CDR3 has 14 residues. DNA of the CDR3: TGTGCCAGCAGCGTCGACAGGGGAGCGGATGGCTACACCTTC. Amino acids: CASSVDRGADGYTF. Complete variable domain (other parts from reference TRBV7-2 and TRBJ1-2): GAGVSQSPSNKVTEKGKDVELRCDPISGHTALYWYRQSLGQGLEFLIYFQGNSAPDKSGLPSDRFSAERTGGSVSTLTIQRTQQEDSAVYLCASSVDRGADGYTFGSGTRLTVV.

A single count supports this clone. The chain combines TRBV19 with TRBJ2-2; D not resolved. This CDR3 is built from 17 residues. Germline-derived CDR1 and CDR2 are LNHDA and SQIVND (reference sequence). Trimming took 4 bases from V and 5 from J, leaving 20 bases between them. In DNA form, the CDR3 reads TGTGCCAGTAGTAGGGCTTCAAGGACGGCTCTTACCGGGGAGCTGTTTTTT. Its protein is CASSRASRTALTGELFF.

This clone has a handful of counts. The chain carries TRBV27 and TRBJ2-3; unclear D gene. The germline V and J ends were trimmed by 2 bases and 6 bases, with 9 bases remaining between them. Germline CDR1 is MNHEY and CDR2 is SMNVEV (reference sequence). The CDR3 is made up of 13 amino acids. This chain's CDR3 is CASSLGVGDTQYF. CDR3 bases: TGTGCCAGCAGTTTAGGGGTCGGGGATACGCAGTATTTT.

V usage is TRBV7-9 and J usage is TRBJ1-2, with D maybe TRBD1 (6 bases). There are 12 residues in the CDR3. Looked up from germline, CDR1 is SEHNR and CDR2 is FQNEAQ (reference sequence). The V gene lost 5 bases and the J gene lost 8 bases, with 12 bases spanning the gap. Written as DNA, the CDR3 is TGTGCCAGCAGCCTACAGGGAGGCGGCTACACCTTC. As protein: CASSLQGGGYTF. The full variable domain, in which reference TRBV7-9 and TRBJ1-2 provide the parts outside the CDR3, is DTGVSQNPRHKITKRGQNVTFRCDPISEHNRLYWYRQTLGQGPEFLTYFQNEAQLEKSRLLSDRFSAERPKGSFSTLEIQRTEQGDSAMYLCASSLQGGGYTFGSGTRLTVV.

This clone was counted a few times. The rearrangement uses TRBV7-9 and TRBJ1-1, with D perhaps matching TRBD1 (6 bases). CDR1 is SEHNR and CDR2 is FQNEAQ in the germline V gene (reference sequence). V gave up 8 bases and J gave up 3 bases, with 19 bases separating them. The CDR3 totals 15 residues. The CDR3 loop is CASQGLAGPHTEAFF. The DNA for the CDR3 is TGTGCCAGCCAGGGGCTGGCCGGCCCCCACACTGAAGCTTTCTTT. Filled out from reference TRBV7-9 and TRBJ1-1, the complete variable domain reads DTGVSQNPRHKITKRGQNVTFRCDPISEHNRLYWYRQTLGQGPEFLTYFQNEAQLEKSRLLSDRFSAERPKGSFSTLEIQRTEQGDSAMYLCASQGLAGPHTEAFFGQGTRLTVV.

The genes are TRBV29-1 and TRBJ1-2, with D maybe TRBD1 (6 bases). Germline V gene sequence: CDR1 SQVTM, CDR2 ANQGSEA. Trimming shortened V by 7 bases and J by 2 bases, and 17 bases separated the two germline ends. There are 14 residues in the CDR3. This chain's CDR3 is CSASPGTSNYGYTF. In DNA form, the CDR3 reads TGCAGCGCCTCCCCCGGGACATCAAACTATGGCTACACCTTC.